This T cell receptor (beta chain) was found in a study of regulatory T cells in long-lasting Graves disease. This clonotype showed up many times. Time point: persistent/refractory GD, antithyroid drugs over 5 years with positive TRAb. PBMC RNA was the source of the TCR library. The V and J ends lost 5 bases and 0 bases, in that order; junction bases with no gene match: 2. Germline CDR1 is MDHEN and CDR2 is SYDVKM. The CDR3 has 16 residues. Both iRepertoire HTBI primers and Arm-PCR of CDR3 regions were used to build the TCR beta libraries. TCRdb used MiXCR to reprocess the multiplex PCR reads, holding one entry per CDR3 protein. The sample lists more than 350,000 distinct CDR3 sequences, around 20% occurring once.

Sequencing was performed on peripheral blood mononuclear cells (PBMCs), taken when the disease was refractory, from a patient treated with antithyroid drugs. This sequence joins TRBV28 and TRBJ1-6, with 9 positions matching TRBD1. The origin of this receptor is a female donor with Graves disease. The CDR3 sequence is CASSQTGGSYNSPLHF. CDR3 DNA: TGTGCCAGCAGTCAGACAGGGGGCTCCTATAATTCACCCCTCCACTTT.